Below are 17 T cell receptor beta chains sequenced from a single sample in a study of shared clonotypes between healthy human individuals (dated by TCRdb to the early 2020s). Libraries came from the immunoSEQ multiplex PCR assay. Not all clones reach the TCRdb copy of this immuneACCESS table, which keeps in-frame sequences only. Checked studies attribute under half of the gap to unresolved V genes and leave the rest unexplained. The sample table shows under 1,100,000 clones, and under 80% are seen once. About 1.4% of the sample belongs to the ten largest clones. Specimen: memory CD4+ T cells sorted from blood. The label giving this sample's cell subset or site can be read as: CD45RA-negative fraction. Every receptor here comes from a man aged 18 to 30 in good health.

The V call is TRBV29-1, the J call TRBJ1-2; 7 nucleotides agree with TRBD1. With 4 bases clipped from V and 6 bases from J, the junction kept 11 bases outside the gene matches. Germline values: CDR1 SQVTM, CDR2 ANQGSEA. This CDR3 comprises 14 residues. The CDR3 nucleotides are TGCAGCGTTGGAGGAGGTGACAGGGAGGATGGCTACACCTTC. Residues: CSVGGGDREDGYTF.

This clone was seen ten or more times. The chain employs TRBV2 and TRBJ1-2; 7 bases map to TRBD1. The germline gives CDR1 SNHLY, CDR2 FYNNEI. The CDR3 totals 13 residues. Trimming took 4 bases from V and 8 from J; bases not matched to a gene: 7. CDR3 in amino acids: CASSGTGAGGYTF. As DNA, the CDR3 is TGTGCCAGCAGTGGTACAGGGGCCGGGGGCTACACCTTC.

This chain uses TRBV9 with TRBJ2-1; 9 bases agree with TRBD2. This CDR3 comprises 16 residues. The V segment lost 1 base and the J segment 8 bases; nucleotides outside the gene matches: 10. Germline V gene lookup returns CDR1 SGDLS and CDR2 YYNGEE. The chain's CDR3 is CASSVLLAGYGHEQFF. The CDR3 DNA reads TGTGCCAGCAGCGTACTTCTAGCGGGATATGGCCATGAGCAGTTCTTC.

The genes are TRBV30 and TRBJ2-7; D gene uncertain. V was trimmed by 0 bases and J by 3 bases, leaving 18 bases between them. This CDR3 contains 16 residues. CDR1 is GTSNPN, CDR2 SVGIG, per germline (reference sequence). This CDR3 reads CAWSVHKRYDVYEQYF. The CDR3 region has the DNA TGTGCCTGGAGTGTACACAAGAGGTACGATGTCTACGAGCAGTACTTC.

This clone came up many times. This chain connects TRBV19 to TRBJ2-5; 9 nucleotides line up with TRBD1. V lost 5 bases, J lost 4 bases, and 5 bases stayed unmatched. Germline values: CDR1 LNHDA, CDR2 SQIVND (reference sequence). CDR3 length: 14 amino acids. In DNA form, the CDR3 reads TGTGCCAGTAGTGCTCCGGGACAGGGAGAGACCCAGTACTTC. It is translated as CASSAPGQGETQYF. The whole variable domain, filled in from reference TRBV19 and TRBJ2-5, reads DGGITQSPKYLFRKEGQNVTLSCEQNLNHDAMYWYRQDPGQGLRLIYYSQIVNDFQKGDIAEGYSVSREKKESFPLTVTSAQKNPTAFYLCASSAPGQGETQYFGPGTRLLVL.

The chain has TRBV10-3 and TRBJ2-3; the D is unclear. CDR3 size: 14 residues. Germline assignment: CDR1 ENHRY and CDR2 SYGVKD. V lost 6 bases to trimming and J lost 1 base, with 11 bases between them. The CDR3 nucleotides are TGTGCCATCAGACGACTGGGCGGCACAGATACGCAGTATTTT. Translating gives CAIRRLGGTDTQYF.

This clone was observed once. The J gene is TRBJ2-5, the V gene TRBV4-1; 8 bases are shared with TRBD1. CDR1 and CDR2 from the germline V gene are MGHRA and YSYEKL. V was pared by 2 bases and J by 7 bases, with 9 bases of the junction left unmatched. The CDR3 length is 15 residues. The CDR3 DNA reads as TGCGCCAGCAGCCAAAATCTTGGACAGGGCGGGACCCAGTACTTC. This sequence encodes CASSQNLGQGGTQYF.

This clone was picked up one time. V usage is TRBV9 and J usage is TRBJ2-7, with TRBD2 matching 7 bases. The V and J ends lost 0 bases and 2 bases, in that order; junction bases with no gene match: 2. Germline CDR1 SGDLS, CDR2 YYNGEE. The CDR3 totals 14 residues. CDR3 nucleotides: TGTGCCAGCAGCGTAGGGACTAGGCCCTACGAGCAGTACTTC. It is translated as CASSVGTRPYEQYF.

The rearrangement joins TRBV5-1 to TRBJ2-7; possibly TRBD1 or TRBD2 for D (5 bases each). Trimming stripped 0 bases from V and 3 bases from J, with 19 bases between. CDR3 size: 17 residues. CDR1 is SGHRS and CDR2 is YFSETQ in the germline V gene. The CDR3 region has the DNA TGCGCCAGCAGCTTGGATCCAGCCGGGGCGGGCGGCTACGAGCAGTACTTC. This codes for CASSLDPAGAGGYEQYF.

This chain links TRBV14 with TRBJ2-7; 7 bases line up with TRBD1. Germline V gene data show CDR1 as SGHDN and CDR2 as FVKESK. The CDR3 covers 15 residues. The V segment lost 4 bases and the J segment 5 bases; nucleotides outside the gene matches: 11. The CDR3 DNA is TGTGCCAGCAGCCTATCTGGACAGGTTTGGAACGAGCAGTACTTC. Its protein product is CASSLSGQVWNEQYF.

This chain joins TRBV2 and TRBJ2-1; D not certain. Germline V gene sequence: CDR1 SNHLY, CDR2 FYNNEI. The CDR3 runs to 14 residues. V was cut by 3 bases and J by 3 bases, with 9 bases left in between. The CDR3 is CASSETHLYNEQFF. CDR3 sequence (DNA): TGTGCCAGCAGTGAGACACACCTCTACAATGAGCAGTTCTTC.

This clone was counted between two and nine times. V is TRBV2 and J is TRBJ2-1; D remains ambiguous. Germline CDR1 is SNHLY and CDR2 is FYNNEI. Trimming took 4 bases from V and 4 from J, leaving 11 bases between them. The CDR3 runs to 14 residues. The CDR3 DNA reads as TGTGCCAGCAGTGGGGCGCGCGGTTACAATGAGCAGTTCTTC. It yields the protein CASSGARGYNEQFF.

This clone has just a few counts. This chain links TRBV9 with TRBJ2-5; no reliable D call. The CDR3 is 13 residues long. The V and J ends lost 0 bases and 6 bases respectively, with 9 bases between them. Germline V gene data show CDR1 as SGDLS and CDR2 as YYNGEE. The CDR3 nucleotides read TGTGCCAGCAGCGTAGGACCCGATCAGACCCAGTACTTC. Protein product: CASSVGPDQTQYF. The variable domain in full, completed from reference TRBV9 and TRBJ2-5, reads DSGVTQTPKHLITATGQRVTLRCSPRSGDLSVYWYQQSLDQGLQFLIQYYNGEERAKGNILERFSAQQFPDLHSELNLSSLELGDSALYFCASSVGPDQTQYFGPGTRLLVL.

On this clone itself: Other DNA variants within this sample encode the same CDR3. The rearrangement joins TRBV5-1 to TRBJ2-1, with 8 positions matching TRBD1. The CDR3 has 16 residues. The J segment lost 1 base and the V segment lost 0 bases, leaving 3 bases of the junction unmatched. The germline V gene encodes CDR1 SGHRS and CDR2 YFSETQ. The CDR3 protein is CASSLGGTGSYNEQFF. The CDR3 bases are TGCGCCAGCAGCTTGGGCGGGACAGGTTCCTACAATGAGCAGTTCTTC. The whole variable domain, remainder taken from reference TRBV5-1 and TRBJ2-1, is KAGVTQTPRYLIKTRGQQVTLSCSPISGHRSVSWYQQTPGQGLQFLFEYFSETQRNKGNFPGRFSGRQFSNSRSEMNVSTLELGDSALYLCASSLGGTGSYNEQFFGPGTRLTVL.

In nucleotides, the CDR3 is TGCGCCAGCAGCCTGGGGATCAGACAGGGCGAGACCCAGTACTTC. Amino acids: CASSLGIRQGETQYF. The chain recombines TRBV5-1 with TRBJ2-5; 7 nucleotides match TRBD1. The V gene end was trimmed by 4 bases and the J gene end by 5 bases; junction bases not matched to a gene: 11. This CDR3 has 15 amino acids. CDR1 is SGHRS and CDR2 is YFSETQ in the germline V gene.

Concerning this clone itself: A junction end diverges from the germline sequence, so it may reflect a read error. V and J are TRBV7-7 and TRBJ2-5; 7 bases agree with TRBD2. The CDR3 length is 14 residues. Germline CDR1 and CDR2: SSHAT and FNYEAQ (reference sequence). The CDR3: CASSSERGQETQYF. The CDR3 coding sequence is TGTGCTAGCAGCTCCGAGCGGGGACAAGAGACCCAGTACTTC.

The rearrangement links TRBV5-1 to TRBJ2-3; 10 bases agree with TRBD2. The V gene's germline CDR1 is SGHRS and CDR2 YFSETQ. This CDR3 spans 15 amino acids. J gave up 6 bases and V 4 bases, and 8 bases lay outside the gene matches. CDR3 residues: CASSPRTSGADTQYF. CDR3 in DNA: TGCGCCAGCAGCCCTCGGACTAGCGGAGCGGATACGCAGTATTTT.